This TCR beta chain was captured by sequencing in a study of blood T cell repertoires in COVID-19. CDR1 and CDR2 (germline): SGHTA, FQGNSA. The CDR3 covers 15 residues. Trimming at V came to 1 base and at J to 2 bases, leaving 2 bases not matched to a gene. The repertoire was sequenced with immunoSEQ multiplex PCR; TCRdb's copy has only in-frame clones and lacks some. The sample has around 310,000 clones, approximately 89% seen once. The V and J genes are TRBV7-2 and TRBJ2-3; the match to TRBD1 covers 8 bases. This receptor was identified in a woman aged 40 to 50 who had recovered from COVID-19. The sequenced sample consisted of PBMCs or T cells enriched from blood (not recorded which). Written as DNA, the CDR3 is TGTGCCAGCAGCTTAGACAGGGGGGTCACAGATACGCAGTATTTT. The encoded protein is CASSLDRGVTDTQYF.